The sequence of this TCR beta chain was determined in a study of T cells in Graves' hyperthyroidism and ophthalmopathy. On the study more broadly: Peripheral blood was collected at initial diagnosis, before any treatment. Notes on the study in general: Blood also showed most of the thyroid clonotypes that were expanded above 0.001.

This clonotype occurred many times. The antigen is not known. Regions amplified from RNA transcripts were the TCR beta CDR3 regions. Carried out on the TCR CDR3, a first-round RT-PCR used the HTBI primer set. TCRdb analysed the multiplex PCR reads with MiXCR anew, one entry per CDR3 protein. The sample has 250,000 to 350,000 distinct CDR3 sequences; about 17% are singletons. Germline CDR1 MNHNS, CDR2 SASEGT. This CDR3 is built from 15 residues. Trimming stripped 5 bases from V and 1 base from J, with 12 bases between. This sequence joins TRBV6-1 and TRBJ1-5, with D unclear. The sample comprised blood. The sequence came from a woman in her sixties or seventies with Graves' ophthalmopathy. The CDR3 nucleotides read TGTGCCAGCAGTCGGGCGCACGAGAGCAATCAGCCCCAGCATTTT. This encodes CASSRAHESNQPQHF.